Listed here is a single T cell receptor (beta chain). Its antigen is currently unknown. The data derive from a study of T cell responses to AZD1222 COVID-19 vaccine. Notes on the study in general: The sample set comprised mostly white British donors with more females, and clonal diversity was possibly underestimated. Increases in Spike-specific TCR breadth and depth were seen after two AZD1222 doses. The study sampled repertoires only after the peak T cell response.

There are 12 residues in the CDR3. Trimming took off 5 bases at V and 3 bases at J, with 5 bases between the two ends. Per germline, CDR1 GTSNPN and CDR2 SVGIG (reference sequence). Second-dose groups at about 4 or about 12 weeks were pooled. The table came from immunoSEQ multiplex PCR; TCRdb's copy has only in-frame clones and leaves some out. The sample holds around 200,000 clones, around 94% seen once. The source material was peripheral blood, sampled 28 days after the second AZD1222 dose. The receptor comes from an adult who received the AZD1222 COVID-19 vaccine. V gene TRBV30 combines with J gene TRBJ2-6; weak D call: TRBD2 (5 bases). The CDR3, as DNA: TGTGCCTGGGGAGGTGGGGCCAACGTCCTGACTTTC. Its translation: CAWGGGANVLTF.